The 18 T cell receptor beta chains below come from one sample, sequenced in a study of blood T cell repertoires in COVID-19 (TCRdb year 2020). Library method: the immunoSEQ multiplex PCR assay. This immuneACCESS table, as held by TCRdb, lists in-frame sequences with V and J called but not all clones. Of the missing ones, under half trace to an unresolved V gene in checked studies; the others have no known cause. The sample table lists about 220,000 clones, 82% of them with a count of one. 3% to 4% of the sample belongs to the ten largest clones. The sequenced sample was PBMCs or T cells enriched from blood (not recorded which). The source is a woman aged 55-75 years who had recovered from COVID-19.

The CDR3: CASSPLRGLNYGYTF. DNA of the CDR3: TGTGCCAGCAGTCCTCTCAGGGGTCTTAACTATGGCTACACCTTC. The chain joins TRBV2 to TRBJ1-2; D possibly corresponds to TRBD1 (6 bases). The CDR3 has 15 amino acids. Germline CDR1 and CDR2: SNHLY and FYNNEI. V was clipped by 5 bases and J by 1 base, with 14 bases between them.

This clone was picked up a small number of times. The CDR3 spells CASSPRRGVRNTIYF. CDR3 in DNA: TGTGCCAGCAGTCCAAGACGGGGGGTGCGAAACACCATATATTTT. The V gene is TRBV28, the J gene TRBJ1-3; D may be TRBD1 (5 bases). This CDR3 region has 15 residues. Trimming left V 5 bases short and J 5 bases short, with 16 bases between. Germline loops: CDR1 MDHEN, CDR2 SYDVKM.

The rearrangement links TRBV2 to TRBJ1-5; D unclear. Germline CDR1 reads SNHLY; CDR2 reads FYNNEI. CDR3 length: 20 amino acids. With 0 bases removed from V and 0 bases from J, the gap between germline ends came to 21 bases. The CDR3 nucleotides are TGTGCCAGCAGTGAAGCGCCTGTTATGGGCCACGATTATAGCAATCAGCCCCAGCATTTT. It translates to CASSEAPVMGHDYSNQPQHF.

J is TRBJ2-7 and V is TRBV19; the match to TRBD2 covers 8 bases. The junction had 4 bases not matched to a gene; V was cut back by 0 bases and J by 3 bases. Germline V lookup: CDR1 LNHDA, CDR2 SQIVND (reference sequence). The CDR3 contains 15 residues. CDR3 residues: CASSIESLAGYEQYF. Here the CDR3 DNA reads TGTGCCAGTAGTATAGAATCTCTAGCGGGCTACGAGCAGTACTTC.

CDR3 sequence reads: CASRTSGSPGEDEQFF. CDR3 nucleotide sequence: TGTGCCAGTAGGACTAGCGGGAGCCCCGGGGAAGATGAGCAGTTCTTC. The V call is TRBV19, the J call TRBJ2-1, with TRBD2 matching 12 bases. Germline CDR1 LNHDA, CDR2 SQIVND (reference sequence). V shed 6 bases and J 8 bases; nucleotides not matched to a gene: 11. This CDR3 is 16 amino acids long.

This clone was recorded once. The chain employs TRBV3-1 (or the pseudogene TRBV3-2) and TRBJ2-4, with 8 positions matching TRBD1. With V trimmed by 1 base and J by 4 bases, 9 bases remained unmatched. CDR3 length: 17 amino acids. Germline V gene lookup returns CDR1 LGHDT and CDR2 YNNKEL (reference sequence). CDR3 region: CASSQVLRQGKKNIQYF. CDR3 sequence (DNA): TGTGCCAGCAGCCAAGTCCTCAGACAGGGGAAAAAAAACATTCAGTACTTC.

This clone appeared a single time. V is TRBV5-1 and J is TRBJ2-2; 12 bases agree with TRBD2. With 0 bases clipped from V and 6 bases from J, the junction kept 0 bases outside the gene matches. CDR1 and CDR2 (germline): SGHRS, YFSETQ. The CDR3 is 15 amino acids. CDR3 amino acids: CASSLGTSGAGELFF. The CDR3 coding sequence is TGCGCCAGCAGCTTGGGGACTAGCGGGGCCGGGGAGCTGTTTTTT.

Here the CDR3 reads CASSLTSGRYNEQFF. The CDR3 region has the DNA TGTGCCAGCAGCTTGACTAGCGGGAGGTACAATGAGCAGTTCTTC. The chain carries TRBV6-5 and TRBJ2-1, with 13 positions matching TRBD2. CDR3 length equals 15 residues. Germline values: CDR1 MNHEY, CDR2 SVGAGI. Trimming removed 6 bases from V and 4 bases from J; junction bases left unmatched: 3.

The chain combines TRBV6-5 with TRBJ1-1, with TRBD1 matching 7 bases. Germline V gene data show CDR1 as MNHEY and CDR2 as SVGAGI. This CDR3 spans 12 amino acids. The ends lost 7 bases at V and 4 bases at J; junction bases unmatched: 3. The chain's CDR3 is CASKRQGTEAFF. As DNA, the CDR3 is TGTGCCAGCAAAAGACAGGGCACTGAAGCTTTCTTT.

This clone was recorded once. Other nucleotide sequences from this sample produce the same CDR3. The chain combines TRBV7-9 with TRBJ1-5; D ambiguous. V was pared by 4 bases and J by 5 bases, with 9 bases between. This CDR3 has 13 residues. Germline CDR1 and CDR2: SEHNR and FQNEAQ (reference sequence). The CDR3 here is CASSSTGDQPQHF. CDR3 nucleotides: TGTGCCAGCAGCTCAACCGGGGATCAGCCCCAGCATTTT.

The chain is built from TRBV5-1 and TRBJ2-5, with 9 positions matching TRBD1. The CDR3 loop spans 16 amino acids. The V gene's germline CDR1 is SGHRS and CDR2 YFSETQ. J was trimmed by 2 bases and V by 3 bases; bases with no gene match: 8. This CDR3 is CASSWFDGTGQETQYF. CDR3 coding DNA: TGCGCCAGCAGCTGGTTTGACGGGACAGGGCAAGAGACCCAGTACTTC. The variable domain in full, completed from reference TRBV5-1 and TRBJ2-5, reads KAGVTQTPRYLIKTRGQQVTLSCSPISGHRSVSWYQQTPGQGLQFLFEYFSETQRNKGNFPGRFSGRQFSNSRSEMNVSTLELGDSALYLCASSWFDGTGQETQYFGPGTRLLVL.

This chain connects TRBV19 to TRBJ1-5; the match to TRBD1 covers 7 bases. Unmatched junction bases numbered 11, after V lost 7 bases and J lost 2 bases. The CDR3 runs to 16 residues. Germline V gene lookup returns CDR1 LNHDA and CDR2 SQIVND (reference sequence). The DNA for the CDR3 is TGTGCCAGTAATACAGGGGAGGTCCGTCGCAATCAGCCCCAGCATTTT. It translates to CASNTGEVRRNQPQHF.

The J gene is TRBJ2-3, the V gene TRBV19; 7 bases match TRBD1. V shed 5 bases, J shed 2 bases, and the junction held 4 bases outside the gene matches. This CDR3 spans 14 amino acids. Germline V gene data show CDR1 as LNHDA and CDR2 as SQIVND (reference sequence). The CDR3 DNA reads TGTGCCAGTAGTTTAGGGACAGACACAGATACGCAGTATTTT. It codes for CASSLGTDTDTQYF.

Only one count was recorded for this clone. The chain joins TRBV5-5 to TRBJ2-6, with a weak D call TRBD2 (5 bases). Germline CDR1 SGHKS, CDR2 YYEKEE (reference sequence). The CDR3 sequence is 17 residues long. V was pared by 0 bases and J by 1 base, with 11 bases between. CDR3 in amino acids: CASSLGPGGSGANVLTF. In DNA, the CDR3 is TGTGCCAGCAGCTTGGGGCCAGGAGGTTCTGGGGCCAACGTCCTGACTTTC.

This clone was observed a single time. This chain uses TRBV9 with TRBJ2-7, with no clear D. Germline CDR1 SGDLS, CDR2 YYNGEE. V was pared by 0 bases and J by 1 base, with 11 bases between. The CDR3 totals 15 residues. The CDR3 DNA sequence: TGTGCCAGCAGCGTAGATTGGGCCGGATCCTACGAGCAGTACTTC. Translating gives CASSVDWAGSYEQYF.

V gene TRBV7-9 combines with J gene TRBJ2-1; TRBD2 matches at 7 bases. There are 15 residues in the CDR3. With 6 bases clipped from V and 0 bases from J, the junction kept 5 bases outside the gene matches. Germline CDR1 and CDR2: SEHNR and FQNEAQ (reference sequence). CDR3 bases: TGTGCCAGCAGTAGAGCGGGAAACTCCTACAATGAGCAGTTCTTC. Its translation is CASSRAGNSYNEQFF.

V gene TRBV9 combines with J gene TRBJ2-2, with 9 bases identical to TRBD2. Germline V gene data show CDR1 as SGDLS and CDR2 as YYNGEE. The V segment lost 2 bases and the J segment 4 bases; nucleotides outside the gene matches: 3. CDR3 length equals 15 residues. CDR3 nucleotide sequence: TGTGCCAGCAGCGTGAGCGGGAGGAGCACCGGGGAGCTGTTTTTT. Its translation is CASSVSGRSTGELFF. Complete variable domain (other parts from reference TRBV9 and TRBJ2-2): DSGVTQTPKHLITATGQRVTLRCSPRSGDLSVYWYQQSLDQGLQFLIQYYNGEERAKGNILERFSAQQFPDLHSELNLSSLELGDSALYFCASSVSGRSTGELFFGEGSRLTVL.

The V call is TRBV11-2, the J call TRBJ1-5; D not certain. The CDR3 is 14 residues long. CDR1 and CDR2 from the germline V gene are SGHAT and FQNNGV. The V end was cut by 0 bases, the J end by 7 bases, with 10 bases between. CDR3 nucleotide sequence: TGTGCCAGCAGCTTAGACCACAGTGGCCAGCCCCAGCATTTT. This encodes CASSLDHSGQPQHF.